This T cell receptor beta chain appears in the sequencing data of a study of monozygotic twins with inflammatory bowel disease. General study findings and limits: Whereas healthy co-twins had higher TCRbeta diversity (inverse Simpson), IBD patients had lower diversity. Support for any single strong IBD-associated signal or clonotype was not found. Relative clonotype sharing with others was diminished in IBD patients versus healthy twins, particularly with disease activity.

Germline CDR1 is MNHEY and CDR2 is SMNVEV (reference sequence). The length of the CDR3 is 17 residues. A word on this clonotype: Its target is unknown.

UMIs with a 6-nucleotide sample barcode were added by template switching. TCRdb re-called the 5' RACE reads and gives one entry per CDR3 protein, without DNA. The ten most abundant clones cover approximately 2.4% of a sample with about 440,000 distinct CDR3 sequences. V usage is TRBV27 and J usage is TRBJ1-6. This clonotype originated in a human donor with ulcerative colitis or Crohn's disease, or a healthy co-twin of an affected twin (not recorded which). The specimen was blood. The CDR3 reads CASSPRGGTDYNSPLHF.